Listed below are T cell receptor beta chains from one sample, sequenced in a study of OX40 agonist ivuxolimab in advanced cancers. Assay used: immunoSEQ multiplex PCR; TCRdb lists only in-frame clones, some missing. The table records 50,000 to 75,000 clones, approximately 83% of them present only once. Sequencing was performed on CD4+ or CD8+ T cells sorted from blood, taken in a trial of the OX40 agonist ivuxolimab. These receptors came from an adult with an advanced solid tumor such as melanoma, head and neck, liver or kidney cancer. CDR3s include the opening cysteine and the closing phenylalanine or tryptophan. A D gene is named only where the DNA matches it firmly. Clone size is shown for a subset of rows, as once, few, many or a class of expanded clone.

V gene: TRBV30
D gene: -
J gene: TRBJ1-1
clone size: -
CDR3 DNA: TGTGCCTCCATTCCGAACACTGAAGCTTTCTTT
CDR3 protein: CASIPNTEAFF

V gene: TRBV5-1
D gene: -
J gene: TRBJ2-1
clone size: -
CDR3 DNA: TGCGCCAGCAGCTTGGACCCTATCAGCGGTAGCTCCTACAATGAGCAGTTCTTC
CDR3 protein: CASSLDPISGSSYNEQFF

V gene: TRBV7-9
D gene: -
J gene: TRBJ2-7
clone size: -
CDR3 DNA: TGTGCCAGCAGCTCTCCCGTGGACTACGAGCAGTACTTC
CDR3 protein: CASSSPVDYEQYF

V gene: TRBV7-6
D gene: TRBD2
J gene: TRBJ2-1
clone size: -
CDR3 DNA: TGTGCCAGCAGCTTAGGATGGGGAGGGTACAATGCAGGGCAGTTCTTC
CDR3 protein: CASSLGWGGYNAGQFF

V gene: TRBV7-2
D gene: TRBD2
J gene: TRBJ2-1
clone size: -
CDR3 DNA: TGTGCCAGCAGCTTAGGTTTAGCGGGGGGGTTCTTC
CDR3 protein: CASSLGLAGGFF

V gene: TRBV7-8
D gene: TRBD1
J gene: TRBJ2-2
clone size: -
CDR3 DNA: TGTGCCAGCAGCTTGGGACAGGGAGACACCGGGGAGCTGTTTTTT
CDR3 protein: CASSLGQGDTGELFF

V gene: TRBV4-1
D gene: TRBD2
J gene: TRBJ2-5
clone size: -
CDR3 DNA: TGCGCCAGCAGCCACCCACCCGGGGGGGCAAATCAAGAGACCCAGTACTTC
CDR3 protein: CASSHPPGGANQETQYF

V gene: TRBV6-1
D gene: TRBD1
J gene: TRBJ1-1
clone size: -
CDR3 DNA: TGTGCCAGTACCGGGACAGGCAACCTGAACACTGAAGCTTTCTTT
CDR3 protein: CASTGTGNLNTEAFF

V gene: TRBV9
D gene: -
J gene: TRBJ2-3
clone size: -
CDR3 DNA: TGTGCCAGCAGCCACTTCTGGGAGAACACAGATACGCAGTATTTT
CDR3 protein: CASSHFWENTDTQYF

V gene: TRBV18
D gene: -
J gene: TRBJ1-2
clone size: once
CDR3 DNA: TGTGCCAGCTCACTACGGGACATTAGGGAGTATGGCTACACCTTC
CDR3 protein: CASSLRDIREYGYTF

V gene: TRBV5-7
D gene: TRBD2
J gene: TRBJ2-3
clone size: -
CDR3 DNA: TGTGCCAGCAGCCTCTACGACGGACTAGCGGGAGTCAGGGATACGCAGTATTTT
CDR3 protein: CASSLYDGLAGVRDTQYF

V gene: TRBV18
D gene: -
J gene: TRBJ1-1
clone size: -
CDR3 DNA: TGTGCCAGTCGGGGGGATATGGGTGAAGCTTTCTTT
CDR3 protein: CASRGDMGEAFF

V gene: TRBV4-1
D gene: -
J gene: TRBJ2-5
clone size: -
CDR3 DNA: TGCGCCAGCGGGGGCTCTCGACAAGAGACCCAGTACTTC
CDR3 protein: CASGGSRQETQYF

V gene: TRBV6-6
D gene: -
J gene: TRBJ1-1
clone size: -
CDR3 DNA: TGTGCCAGCAGTTCCCCAGGGGCTTTTGAAGCTTTCTTT
CDR3 protein: CASSSPGAFEAFF

V gene: TRBV27
D gene: -
J gene: TRBJ2-6
clone size: -
CDR3 DNA: TGTGCCAGCAGTTCTCCCCTCGGGTTGGCTGGGGCCAACGTCCTGACTTTC
CDR3 protein: CASSSPLGLAGANVLTF

V gene: TRBV5-6
D gene: TRBD1
J gene: TRBJ2-4
clone size: -
CDR3 DNA: TGTGCCAGCAGCTTGGCCGGACAGGGGTCGATTCTAGCCAAAAACATTCAGTACTTC
CDR3 protein: CASSLAGQGSILAKNIQYF

V gene: TRBV4-2
D gene: -
J gene: TRBJ2-1
clone size: -
CDR3 DNA: TGTGCCAGCAGCCCAAGACACCTAGGCGGCGAGCAGTTCTTC
CDR3 protein: CASSPRHLGGEQFF

V gene: TRBV7-2
D gene: TRBD2
J gene: TRBJ2-5
clone size: -
CDR3 DNA: TGTGCCAGCAGCATGACTAGCGGCCAAGAGACCCAGTACTTC
CDR3 protein: CASSMTSGQETQYF

V gene: TRBV6-5
D gene: -
J gene: TRBJ1-2
clone size: -
CDR3 DNA: TGTGCCAGCAGTTATTCCGGGACAACCACTGAGGGCTACACCTTC
CDR3 protein: CASSYSGTTTEGYTF

V gene: TRBV30
D gene: TRBD1
J gene: TRBJ1-2
clone size: -
CDR3 DNA: TGTGCCTGGAGTAGAGACAGGGGGGGCTATGGCTACACCTTC
CDR3 protein: CAWSRDRGGYGYTF

V gene: TRBV19
D gene: -
J gene: TRBJ2-6
clone size: -
CDR3 DNA: TGTGCCAGTAGTATGCAGGGGATAACTGGGGCCAACGTCCTGACTTTC
CDR3 protein: CASSMQGITGANVLTF

V gene: TRBV7-2
D gene: TRBD2
J gene: TRBJ2-1
clone size: -
CDR3 DNA: TGTGCCAGCAGCTTAGGACTAGCGGGGGGAGGTGAGCAGTTCTTC
CDR3 protein: CASSLGLAGGGEQFF

V gene: TRBV11-1
D gene: -
J gene: TRBJ2-2
clone size: -
CDR3 DNA: TGTGCCAGCAGCTTTGAGGGCGCGAACACCGGGGAGCTGTTTTTT
CDR3 protein: CASSFEGANTGELFF

V gene: TRBV7-9
D gene: -
J gene: TRBJ1-1
clone size: -
CDR3 DNA: TGTGCCAGCAGCCTCACCCCCTGGAGTAGACTGAACACTGAAGCTTTCTTT
CDR3 protein: CASSLTPWSRLNTEAFF

V gene: TRBV7-2
D gene: TRBD1
J gene: TRBJ1-4
clone size: -
CDR3 DNA: TGTGCCAGCAGTGGGGGACAGGGGGCCGATGAAAAACTGTTTTTT
CDR3 protein: CASSGGQGADEKLFF

V gene: TRBV6-5
D gene: -
J gene: TRBJ2-7
clone size: -
CDR3 DNA: TGTGCCAGCAGACCTGGGGGGCGTTACGAGCAGTACTTC
CDR3 protein: CASRPGGRYEQYF

V gene: TRBV11-1
D gene: -
J gene: TRBJ2-3
clone size: few
CDR3 DNA: TGTGCCAGCAGCTTAGCCTCCGTAAGGTCAGATACGCAGTATTTT
CDR3 protein: CASSLASVRSDTQYF

V gene: TRBV5-6
D gene: -
J gene: TRBJ1-6
clone size: few
CDR3 DNA: TGTGCCAGCAGCTTGGGGAGGGTAGCTTCACCCCTCCACTTT
CDR3 protein: CASSLGRVASPLHF

V gene: TRBV9
D gene: TRBD1
J gene: TRBJ1-2
clone size: once
CDR3 DNA: TGTGCCAGCAGCGGAGGAGGGGACAGGGAAGATGGCTACACCTTC
CDR3 protein: CASSGGGDREDGYTF

V gene: TRBV18
D gene: TRBD1
J gene: TRBJ2-3
clone size: -
CDR3 DNA: TGTGCCAGCTCAGCAGCCCCGGGGACAGGACGAAATACGCAGTATTTT
CDR3 protein: CASSAAPGTGRNTQYF

V gene: TRBV20-1
D gene: -
J gene: TRBJ1-3
clone size: -
CDR3 DNA: TGCAGTGCTAGGATTGGAAACACCATATATTTT
CDR3 protein: CSARIGNTIYF

V gene: TRBV5-1
D gene: TRBD2
J gene: TRBJ2-3
clone size: -
CDR3 DNA: TGCGCCAGCAGCCCCGAAGCGGGAGGGCCAAGAGATACGCAGTATTTT
CDR3 protein: CASSPEAGGPRDTQYF

V gene: TRBV11-2
D gene: TRBD2
J gene: TRBJ2-7
clone size: -
CDR3 DNA: TGTGCCAGCAGCTTAGATCAAGGGACTAGCGGGATTACCTACGAGCAGTACTTC
CDR3 protein: CASSLDQGTSGITYEQYF

V gene: TRBV5-4
D gene: -
J gene: TRBJ1-1
clone size: -
CDR3 DNA: TGTGCCAGCAGGCGGGAGGTTTCCACTGAAGCTTTCTTT
CDR3 protein: CASRREVSTEAFF

V gene: TRBV19
D gene: -
J gene: TRBJ1-1
clone size: -
CDR3 DNA: TGTGCCAGTAGTCGGAGGAACACTGAAGCTTTCTTT
CDR3 protein: CASSRRNTEAFF

V gene: TRBV19
D gene: -
J gene: TRBJ1-2
clone size: -
CDR3 DNA: TGTGCCAGTAGTATAGGGCGGAACTATGGCTACACCTTC
CDR3 protein: CASSIGRNYGYTF

V gene: TRBV10-1
D gene: TRBD2
J gene: TRBJ2-1
clone size: -
CDR3 DNA: TGCGCCAGCAGTGAGGCAACTAGCGCTGAGCAGTTCTTC
CDR3 protein: CASSEATSAEQFF

V gene: TRBV19
D gene: TRBD1
J gene: TRBJ2-4
clone size: -
CDR3 DNA: TGTGCCAGTAGTCTGAGGACAGGGTCGGGGAACATTCAGTACTTC
CDR3 protein: CASSLRTGSGNIQYF

V gene: TRBV5-1
D gene: TRBD1
J gene: TRBJ2-4
clone size: -
CDR3 DNA: TGCGCCAGCAGCTTGGTCGGACAGGGTCAAAACATTCAGTACTTC
CDR3 protein: CASSLVGQGQNIQYF

V gene: TRBV7-6
D gene: -
J gene: TRBJ2-5
clone size: -
CDR3 DNA: TGTGCCAGCAGCTTATTGGGGGGGCGGGAGACCCAGTACTTC
CDR3 protein: CASSLLGGRETQYF

V gene: TRBV4-1
D gene: TRBD2
J gene: TRBJ2-7
clone size: -
CDR3 DNA: TGCGCCAGCAGCCAAGGCTCGGGACTAGCGGGAGTTGAGCAGTACTTC
CDR3 protein: CASSQGSGLAGVEQYF

V gene: TRBV2
D gene: -
J gene: TRBJ2-3
clone size: -
CDR3 DNA: TGTGCCAGCAAATCGGACACCACCACCGTGATAGATACGCAGTATTTT
CDR3 protein: CASKSDTTTVIDTQYF

V gene: TRBV10-3
D gene: -
J gene: TRBJ1-1
clone size: -
CDR3 DNA: TGTGCCATTTCCCCTCAGGGATACACTGAAGCTTTCTTT
CDR3 protein: CAISPQGYTEAFF

V gene: TRBV7-8
D gene: -
J gene: TRBJ1-1
clone size: -
CDR3 DNA: TGTGCCAGCAGCTTAGGAGCTCAGGGGAACACTGAAGCTTTCTTT
CDR3 protein: CASSLGAQGNTEAFF

V gene: TRBV5-4
D gene: TRBD1
J gene: TRBJ2-1
clone size: -
CDR3 DNA: TGTGCCAGCAGCTTGGCTGGGACAGGGAACAATGAGCAGTTCTTC
CDR3 protein: CASSLAGTGNNEQFF

V gene: TRBV2
D gene: -
J gene: TRBJ1-5
clone size: -
CDR3 DNA: TGTGCCAGCAGTGAGGGGAGACCTAGCAATCAGCCCCAGCATTTT
CDR3 protein: CASSEGRPSNQPQHF

V gene: TRBV13
D gene: -
J gene: TRBJ2-1
clone size: -
CDR3 DNA: TGTGCCAGCAGCTTAGTCGATGAGCAGTTCTTC
CDR3 protein: CASSLVDEQFF

V gene: TRBV11-2
D gene: -
J gene: TRBJ1-4
clone size: -
CDR3 DNA: TGTGCCAGCAGCTTTGGGACGGCGGTTAATGAAAAACTGTTTTTT
CDR3 protein: CASSFGTAVNEKLFF

V gene: TRBV6-5
D gene: TRBD1
J gene: TRBJ2-1
clone size: few
CDR3 DNA: TGTGCCAGCAGTTACAGGGACAGGGCCAATGAGCAGTTCTTC
CDR3 protein: CASSYRDRANEQFF

V gene: TRBV30
D gene: -
J gene: TRBJ2-1
clone size: -
CDR3 DNA: TGTGCCTGGAGTTCCAGGGTAGCGCGGCACAATGAGCAGTTCTTC
CDR3 protein: CAWSSRVARHNEQFF

V gene: TRBV7-2
D gene: -
J gene: TRBJ2-5
clone size: -
CDR3 DNA: TGTGCCAGCAGCTTAGCGCAATCGGGCCAATCGGCCCAGTACTTC
CDR3 protein: CASSLAQSGQSAQYF

V gene: TRBV27
D gene: -
J gene: TRBJ2-3
clone size: -
CDR3 DNA: TGTGCCAGCGCCCCACTCCTCACAGATACGCAGTATTTT
CDR3 protein: CASAPLLTDTQYF

V gene: TRBV5-8
D gene: -
J gene: TRBJ2-5
clone size: -
CDR3 DNA: TGTGCCAGCAGCATGGGGTGGGTTGAAGAGACCCAGTACTTC
CDR3 protein: CASSMGWVEETQYF

V gene: TRBV28
D gene: -
J gene: TRBJ2-3
clone size: few
CDR3 DNA: TGTGCCAGCAGTTCCCCATATGGCCTCACCTACACAGATACGCAGTATTTT
CDR3 protein: CASSSPYGLTYTDTQYF